This T cell receptor beta chain was found in a study of T cells of healthy individuals. The CDR3 has 14 amino acids. V lost 5 bases to trimming and J lost 3 bases; unmatched junction nucleotides: 2. Germline-derived CDR1 and CDR2 are MNHEY and SMNVEV (reference sequence). TCRdb reprocessed the 5' RACE reads via MiXCR and lists one record per CDR3 protein. The sample has 100,000 or so distinct CDR3 sequences; roughly a sixth are singletons. This rearrangement joins TRBV27 to TRBJ2-7; 12 nucleotides line up with TRBD2. This clonotype was obtained from a human donor in good health. The CDR3: CASSPGLAGYEQYF. Written as DNA, the CDR3 is TGTGCCAGCAGTCCGGGACTAGCGGGCTACGAGCAGTACTTC.